This section outlines one T cell receptor (beta chain) sequence together with its context. The antigen it binds to is not known. Base qualities are not at hand, and no much larger clone is one base apart. The data were taken from a study of cytomegalovirus exposure and HLA in healthy donors (dated 2017 in TCRdb). Regarding the complete study: According to a later analysis, one platform produced both the approximately 110 validation repertoires and the roughly 660 repertoires of the first cohort. The study aimed to test whether signatures of past pathogen exposure could be identified by cataloging public T cell receptors. Besides the first cohort of some 670 subjects, a separate validation cohort made up of 120 or so different subjects was used. The study combined high-throughput TCR immunosequencing, statistical association of individual TCRs with disease status, and machine learning to predict cytomegalovirus infection status. Findings and caveats that apply to the study as a whole: Subsequent analysis determined that TCRs grouped into clusters in the first cohort also showed a tendency toward co-occurrence across the roughly 130 validation repertoires, and approximately 93% of cluster scores exceeded 0. It was suggested by the authors that the approach could potentially be generalized to other disease states and immunological phenotypes. A later analysis lacked HLA typing for the validation cohort, so it scored co-occurrence in that cohort across all 120 repertoires. In both the original and validation cohorts, the classifier was reported to diagnose cytomegalovirus status with high specificity and sensitivity. A few of the identified cytomegalovirus-associated TCR beta chains were confirmed in vitro to be specific for cytomegalovirus antigens. Most TCR sequences were seen in very few donors, while some public TCRs were found in many individuals. The study listed 164 TCR beta chains as associated with cytomegalovirus.

Separate from the roughly 700-subject first cohort, the validation cohort of 95 to 150 subjects was the group to which the donors belonged. Receptor amplification or capture employed the immunoSEQ multiplex PCR assay. From the authors' description of their analysis: To diagnose cytomegalovirus status from the catalog of TCR beta chain sequences, a statistical classification framework was built. In TCRdb, the immuneACCESS table is reduced to in-frame sequences with V and J assigned. These tables do not hold every clone; where another copy was compared, an unresolved V gene accounts for under half, and the others remain unexplained. V, J and clone size are taken as reported in that table, and D and trimming were inferred from the DNA itself. Within this sample are under 200,000 clones, with 95% to 96% of them counted one time only. Clones ranked in the top ten supply 0.8% to 0.95% of the sample. As encoded in the germline V gene, CDR1 is MGHRA while CDR2 is YSYEKL. The CDR3 runs 14 residues from the cysteine to the phenylalanine. Just the 42-base CDR3 DNA is kept, in frame starting at base 1. Trimmed from V: 4 bases; trimmed from J: 4 bases; junction bases lacking a gene match: 3.

This chain is built from TRBV4-1 and TRBJ2-7; 11 middle bases align to TRBD1. This TCR was sampled from a woman aged 18-35 years in good health and CMV-seronegative. Sequenced sample: PBMCs. The CDR3 in this case is CASSLGQGGYEQYF. The sequenced DNA: TGCGCCAGCAGCCTGGGACAGGGGGGGTACGAGCAGTACTTC.